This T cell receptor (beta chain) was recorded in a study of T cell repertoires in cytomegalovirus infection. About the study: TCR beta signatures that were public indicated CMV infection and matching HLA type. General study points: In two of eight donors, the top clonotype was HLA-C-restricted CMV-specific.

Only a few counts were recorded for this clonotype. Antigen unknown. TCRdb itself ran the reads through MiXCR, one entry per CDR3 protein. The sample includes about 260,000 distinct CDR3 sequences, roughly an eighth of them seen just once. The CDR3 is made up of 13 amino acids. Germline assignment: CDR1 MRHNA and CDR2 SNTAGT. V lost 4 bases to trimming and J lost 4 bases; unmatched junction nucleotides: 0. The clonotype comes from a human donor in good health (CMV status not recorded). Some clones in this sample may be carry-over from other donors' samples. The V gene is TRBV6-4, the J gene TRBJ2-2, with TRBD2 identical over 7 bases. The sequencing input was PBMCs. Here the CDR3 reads CASSGGSTGELFF. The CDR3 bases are TGTGCCAGCAGTGGCGGGAGCACCGGGGAGCTGTTTTTT.